The 4 T cell receptor beta chains below were found in one sample sequenced in a study of spatial heterogeneity in lung cancer (dated by TCRdb to about 2019). Per the publication, the time point label means: sample taken at primary tumor resection. These receptors' antigens are unknown. Paper-wide results and their limitations: The number of expanded intratumoral alpha and beta TCRs correlated with the tumor nonsynonymous mutation count.

The protocol used for the library was 5' RACE. The run used a NextSeq 500. In TCRdb, the public reads were trimmed at Q25 with fastp and aligned with MiXCR, with productive beta chains retained. Each record represents a unique CDR3 protein, reported with the most common genes and DNA among its rows. In all, the sample holds about 13,000 distinct CDR3 sequences, and over 3% of those were seen once. Jointly, the top ten make up approximately 8% of the sample. This specimen consisted of lung tumor tissue, obtained at surgery. These TCRs come from a male donor with early-stage non-small cell lung cancer.

Judged by abundance, this clonotype is medium-sized (0.01 to 0.1%). V gene TRBV6-5 combines with J gene TRBJ1-1, with 10 bases fitting TRBD1. Germline values: CDR1 MNHEY, CDR2 SVGAGI. V was pared by 6 bases and J by 5 bases, with 3 bases of the junction left unmatched. The CDR3 is 13 amino acids. CDR3 DNA: TGTGCCAGCAGAGGACAGGGGGGGACTGAAGCTTTCTTT. It specifies CASRGQGGTEAFF.

In regard to this clonotype: This may be a read error: a much more frequent sequence differs by one nucleotide. Likely a read error: the CDR3 ends without its conserved phenylalanine or tryptophan. The V gene is TRBV11-2, the J gene TRBJ2-5, with a tentative D call TRBD2 (5 bases). The ends were cut back, 2 bases at V and 4 bases at J, with 14 bases in the middle. This CDR3 comprises 15 residues. Germline CDR1 reads SGHAT; CDR2 reads FQNNGV. The CDR3 DNA follows: TGTGCCAGCAGCTTATACGGCGGGTCCCCAGAGACCCAGTACTCC. Encoded protein: CASSLYGGSPETQYS.

This clonotype has at least ten counts. This chain joins TRBV20-1 and TRBJ2-1, with D possibly being TRBD1 or TRBD2 (7 bases each). CDR1 DFQATT and CDR2 SNEGSKA come from the germline V gene (reference sequence). The ends were cut back, 4 bases at V and 4 bases at J, with 11 bases in the middle. The CDR3 runs 13 residues. CDR3 amino acids: CSAIRGGYNEQFF. Written as DNA, the CDR3 is TGCAGTGCTATCAGGGGGGGGTACAATGAGCAGTTCTTC.

The table lists this clonotype with a few counts. The chain links TRBV20-1 to TRBJ2-3, with 10 bases matching TRBD2. This CDR3 contains 17 residues. V dropped 0 bases and J dropped 6; count of bases not matched to a gene: 12. Germline lookup yields CDR1 DFQATT and CDR2 SNEGSKA (reference sequence). CDR3: CSAREGSGGAFRDTQYF. CDR3 DNA: TGCAGTGCTAGAGAGGGGAGCGGGGGGGCGTTTCGTGATACGCAGTATTTT.